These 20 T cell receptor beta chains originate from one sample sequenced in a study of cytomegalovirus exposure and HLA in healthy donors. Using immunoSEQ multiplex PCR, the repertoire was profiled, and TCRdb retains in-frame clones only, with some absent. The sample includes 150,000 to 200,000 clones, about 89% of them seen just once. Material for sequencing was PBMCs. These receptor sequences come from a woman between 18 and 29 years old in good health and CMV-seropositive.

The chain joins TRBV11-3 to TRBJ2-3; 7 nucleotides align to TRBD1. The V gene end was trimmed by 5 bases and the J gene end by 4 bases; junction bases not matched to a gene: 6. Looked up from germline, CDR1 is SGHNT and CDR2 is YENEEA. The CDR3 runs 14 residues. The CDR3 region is CASSHTTGADTQYF. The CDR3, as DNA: TGTGCCAGCAGCCACACCACAGGGGCAGATACGCAGTATTTT.

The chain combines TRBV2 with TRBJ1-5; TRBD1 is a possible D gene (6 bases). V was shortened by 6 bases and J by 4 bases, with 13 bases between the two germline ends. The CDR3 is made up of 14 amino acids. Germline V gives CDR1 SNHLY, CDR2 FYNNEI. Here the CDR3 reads CASSADSGNQPQHF. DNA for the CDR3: TGTGCCAGCAGCGCGGACAGTGGGAATCAGCCCCAGCATTTT. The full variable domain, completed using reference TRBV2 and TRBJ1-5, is EPEVTQTPSHQVTQMGQEVILRCVPISNHLYFYWYRQILGQKVEFLVSFYNNEISEKSEIFDDQFSVERPDGSNFTLKIRSTKLEDSAMYFCASSADSGNQPQHFGDGTRLSIL.

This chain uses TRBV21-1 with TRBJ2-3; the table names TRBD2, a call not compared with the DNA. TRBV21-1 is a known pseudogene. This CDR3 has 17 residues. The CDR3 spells CASSKICRVRKTDTQYF. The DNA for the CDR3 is TGTGCCAGCAGCAAGATCTGTCGGGTAAGAAAGACAGATACGCAGTATTTT.

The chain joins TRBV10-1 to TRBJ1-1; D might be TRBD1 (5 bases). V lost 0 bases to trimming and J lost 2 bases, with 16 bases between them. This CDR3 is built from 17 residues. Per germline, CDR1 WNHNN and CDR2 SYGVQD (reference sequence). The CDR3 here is CASSESWTPHKNTEAFF. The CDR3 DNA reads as TGCGCCAGCAGTGAGTCATGGACACCACATAAAAACACTGAAGCTTTCTTT.

CDR3 residues: CASSSQGASGNYGYTF. In DNA, the CDR3 is TGTGCCAGCAGCTCCCAGGGGGCGTCAGGGAACTATGGCTACACCTTC. This chain uses TRBV7-2 with TRBJ1-2; 8 bases line up with TRBD1. The CDR3 spans 16 residues. Losses at the gene ends were 4 bases for V and 2 bases for J; bases not matched to a gene: 9. Germline V gene sequence: CDR1 SGHTA, CDR2 FQGNSA.

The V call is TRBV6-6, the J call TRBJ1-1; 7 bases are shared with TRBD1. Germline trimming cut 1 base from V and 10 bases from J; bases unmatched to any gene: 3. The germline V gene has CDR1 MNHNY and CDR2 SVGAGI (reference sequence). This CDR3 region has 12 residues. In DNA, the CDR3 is TGTGCCAGCAGTTACTTAGAGGGGGCAGCTTTCTTT. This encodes CASSYLEGAAFF.

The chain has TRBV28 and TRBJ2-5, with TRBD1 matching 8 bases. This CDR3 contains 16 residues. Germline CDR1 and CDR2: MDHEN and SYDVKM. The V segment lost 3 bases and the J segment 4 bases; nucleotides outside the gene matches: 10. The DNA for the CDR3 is TGTGCCAGCAGTTTGAGCAGGGGACAGGTGCCAGAGACCCAGTACTTC. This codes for CASSLSRGQVPETQYF. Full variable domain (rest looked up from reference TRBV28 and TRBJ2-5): DVKVTQSSRYLVKRTGEKVFLECVQDMDHENMFWYRQDPGLGLRLIYFSYDVKMKEKGDIPEGYSVSREKKERFSLILESASTNQTSMYLCASSLSRGQVPETQYFGPGTRLLVL.

This chain's CDR3 is CASSERTGVNNEQFF. CDR3 DNA sequence: TGTGCCAGCAGTGAAAGGACAGGGGTGAACAATGAGCAGTTCTTC. This chain joins TRBV25-1 and TRBJ2-1; 9 bases align to TRBD1. Per germline, CDR1 MGHDK and CDR2 SYGVNS. The junction had 4 bases not matched to a gene; V was cut back by 2 bases and J by 5 bases. The CDR3 loop spans 15 amino acids. The variable domain in full, completed from reference TRBV25-1 and TRBJ2-1, reads EADIYQTPRYLVIGTGKKITLECSQTMGHDKMYWYQQDPGMELHLIHYSYGVNSTEKGDLSSESTVSRIRTEHFPLTLESARPSHTSQYLCASSERTGVNNEQFFGPGTRLTVL.

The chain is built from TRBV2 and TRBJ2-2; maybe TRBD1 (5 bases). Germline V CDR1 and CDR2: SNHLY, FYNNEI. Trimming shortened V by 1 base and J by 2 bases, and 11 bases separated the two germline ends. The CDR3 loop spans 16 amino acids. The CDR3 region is CASSEVRQTNTGELFF. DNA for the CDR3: TGTGCCAGCAGTGAAGTTCGACAGACTAACACCGGGGAGCTGTTTTTT.

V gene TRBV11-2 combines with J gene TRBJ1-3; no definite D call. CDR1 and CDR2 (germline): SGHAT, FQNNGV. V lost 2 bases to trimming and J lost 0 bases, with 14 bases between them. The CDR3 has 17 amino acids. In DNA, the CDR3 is TGTGCCAGCAGCTTACCCCACACACGTACCTCTGGAAACACCATATATTTT. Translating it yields CASSLPHTRTSGNTIYF.

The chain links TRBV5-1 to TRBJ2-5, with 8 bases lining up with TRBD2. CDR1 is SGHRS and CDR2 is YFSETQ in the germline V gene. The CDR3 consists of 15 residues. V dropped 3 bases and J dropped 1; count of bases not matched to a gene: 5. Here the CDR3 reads CASSSLAGSQETQYF. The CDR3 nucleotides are TGCGCCAGCAGCTCCTTAGCGGGGAGCCAAGAGACCCAGTACTTC.

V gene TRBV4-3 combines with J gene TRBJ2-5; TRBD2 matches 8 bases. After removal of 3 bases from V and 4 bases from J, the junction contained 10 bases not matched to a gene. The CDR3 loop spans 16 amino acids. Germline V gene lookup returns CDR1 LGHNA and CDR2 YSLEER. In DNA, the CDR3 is TGCGCCAGCAGCCAGGTTAGCGGGACCCTAGGAGAGACCCAGTACTTC. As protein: CASSQVSGTLGETQYF.

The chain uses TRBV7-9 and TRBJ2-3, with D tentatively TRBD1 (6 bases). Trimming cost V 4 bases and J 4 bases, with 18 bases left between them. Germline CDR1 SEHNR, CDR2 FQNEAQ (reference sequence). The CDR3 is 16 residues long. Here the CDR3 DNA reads TGTGCCAGCAGCTCGAAGACAGGCCTGGGGGCAGATACGCAGTATTTT. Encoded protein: CASSSKTGLGADTQYF.

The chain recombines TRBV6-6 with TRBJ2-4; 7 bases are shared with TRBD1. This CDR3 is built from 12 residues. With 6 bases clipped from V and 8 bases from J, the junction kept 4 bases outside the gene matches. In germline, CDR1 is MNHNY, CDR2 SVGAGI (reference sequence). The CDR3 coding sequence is TGTGCCAGCAGCGACAGGGTCGACATTCAGTACTTC. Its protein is CASSDRVDIQYF.

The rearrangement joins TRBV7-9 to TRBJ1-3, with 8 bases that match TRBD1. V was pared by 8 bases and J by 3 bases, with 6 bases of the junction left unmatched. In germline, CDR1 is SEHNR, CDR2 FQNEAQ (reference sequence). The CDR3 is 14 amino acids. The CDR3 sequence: CASVLGTGGNTIYF. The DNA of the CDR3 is TGTGCCAGCGTACTGGGGACAGGTGGAAACACCATATATTTT.

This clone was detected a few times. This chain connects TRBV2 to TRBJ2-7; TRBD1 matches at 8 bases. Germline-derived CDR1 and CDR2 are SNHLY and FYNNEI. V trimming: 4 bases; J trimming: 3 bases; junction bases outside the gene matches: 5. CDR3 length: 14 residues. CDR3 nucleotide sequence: TGTGCCAGCAGTGCAGGACAGGGAATCTACGAGCAGTACTTC. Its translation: CASSAGQGIYEQYF.

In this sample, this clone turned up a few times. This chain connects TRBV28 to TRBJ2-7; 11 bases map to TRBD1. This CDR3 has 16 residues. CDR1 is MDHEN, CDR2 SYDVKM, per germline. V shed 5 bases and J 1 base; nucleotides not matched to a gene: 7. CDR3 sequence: CASSRPGTGGSYEQYF. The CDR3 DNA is TGTGCCAGCAGTCGTCCCGGGACAGGGGGTTCCTACGAGCAGTACTTC.

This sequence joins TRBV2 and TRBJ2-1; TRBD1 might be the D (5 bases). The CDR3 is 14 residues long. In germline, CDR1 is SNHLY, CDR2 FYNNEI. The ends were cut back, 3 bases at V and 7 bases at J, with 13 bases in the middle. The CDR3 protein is CASSDPGRENEQFF. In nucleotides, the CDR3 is TGTGCCAGCAGTGATCCTGGCAGGGAAAATGAGCAGTTCTTC.

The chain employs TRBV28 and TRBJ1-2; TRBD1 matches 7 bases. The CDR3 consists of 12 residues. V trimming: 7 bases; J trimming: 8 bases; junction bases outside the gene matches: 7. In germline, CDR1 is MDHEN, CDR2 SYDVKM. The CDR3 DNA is TGTGCCAGCACTGAGGGGGCGCGGGGCTACACCTTC. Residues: CASTEGARGYTF.

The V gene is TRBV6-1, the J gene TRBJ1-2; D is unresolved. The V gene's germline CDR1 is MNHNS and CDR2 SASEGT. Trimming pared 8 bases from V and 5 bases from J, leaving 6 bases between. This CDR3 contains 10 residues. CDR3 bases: TGTGCCAGCTTCGAGTATGGCTACACCTTC. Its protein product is CASFEYGYTF.